These 4 T cell receptor beta chains came from one sample sequenced in a study of tumor-infiltrating lymphocytes in primary liver carcinoma. Researchers generated TCR beta cDNA from around 0.55 ug of total RNA, relying on a constant-region primer. Libraries for TCR beta were built through three nested multiplex PCR rounds, which together made up a slightly modified ARM-PCR procedure. The first two PCR rounds used TRBV1-TRBV30 primers with a Cbeta primer, nine to ten cycles each. TCRdb reprocessed the multiplex PCR reads via MiXCR and lists one record per CDR3 protein. The sample includes about 310,000 distinct CDR3 sequences, 65% of them seen just once. RNA isolated from unsorted whole blood supplied the blood RNA, with germline DNA also extracted. The sample was peripheral blood. These receptor sequences come from a man aged 35-49 years with primary liver carcinoma and hepatitis B virus infection.

On this clonotype itself: A read error may produce the germline difference seen at one junction end. This sequence joins TRBV11-2 and TRBJ1-6; D is ambiguous. The germline V gene encodes CDR1 SGHAT and CDR2 FQNNGV. CDR3 length: 16 amino acids. CDR3 region: CTSSLYSGSNNSPLHF. The CDR3 DNA follows: TGTACCAGCAGCTTATACTCGGGCTCCAATAATTCACCCCTCCACTTT.

On this clonotype: It may be a read error: a sequence one base away is much more abundant. The V gene is TRBV5-4, the J gene TRBJ2-6; D gene uncertain. The CDR3 covers 16 residues. Looked up from germline, CDR1 is SGHNT and CDR2 is YYREEE (reference sequence). DNA for the CDR3: TGTGCCAACAGCTTTTTTGTGGCCTCTGGGGCCAACGTCCTGACTTTC. Residues: CANSFFVASGANVLTF.

Comments on this clonotype: This may be a read error: a much more frequent sequence differs by one nucleotide. The rearrangement joins TRBV6-6 to TRBJ2-3, with D maybe TRBD1 (5 bases). V lost 8 bases and J lost 0, with 9 bases in between. CDR1 is MNHNY and CDR2 is SVGAGI in the germline V gene (reference sequence). The CDR3 covers 13 residues. The CDR3 bases are TGTGCCAGCGGGGCGGTAAGCACAGATACGCAGTATTTT. Translating gives CASGAVSTDTQYF.

Only a few counts were recorded for this clonotype. The gene calls are TRBV28 and TRBJ1-5; no firm D call. Germline V gene data show CDR1 as MDHEN and CDR2 as SYDVKM. V lost 3 bases, J lost 2 bases, and 11 bases lay in between. CDR3 size: 15 residues. The CDR3 DNA follows: TGTGCCAGCAGTTTCGGTATGGCAGGCAATCAGCCCCAGCATTTT. This gives the protein CASSFGMAGNQPQHF. Combining the CDR3 with reference TRBV28 and TRBJ1-5 gives the whole variable domain DVKVTQSSRYLVKRTGEKVFLECVQDMDHENMFWYRQDPGLGLRLIYFSYDVKMKEKGDIPEGYSVSREKKERFSLILESASTNQTSMYLCASSFGMAGNQPQHFGDGTRLSIL.